This note documents a single T cell receptor (beta chain) sequence. The antigen is not known. This sample is part of a study of CD8 T cells in ankylosing spondylitis. Study results and limitations: Disease-linked clones were found to be CD8+ and relatively rare in peripheral blood. In ankylosing spondylitis blood, a motif of several highly homologous TCR beta variants appeared characteristic. Reports say disease-linked clones showed up significantly more in matched ankylosing spondylitis synovial fluid.

Using its own MiXCR run on the 5' RACE reads, TCRdb lists one record per CDR3 protein. The sample includes 470,000 or so distinct CDR3 sequences, roughly 26% of them seen just once. The CDR3 covers 15 residues. Germline V lookup: CDR1 SGHNT, CDR2 YENEEA. V trimming: 5 bases; J trimming: 9 bases; junction bases outside the gene matches: 10. The sequencing sample was made of blood, either unsorted or a sorted T cell fraction (not recorded which). The sequence derives from a male donor with ankylosing spondylitis. The J gene is TRBJ2-1, the V gene TRBV11-3; 10 nucleotides line up with TRBD2. This chain's CDR3 is CASSMLAGAIGEQFF. CDR3 sequence (DNA): TGTGCCAGCAGCATGCTAGCGGGAGCTATTGGTGAGCAGTTCTTC. The entire variable domain, with the rest obtained from reference TRBV11-3 and TRBJ2-1, is as follows: EAGVVQSPRYKIIEKKQPVAFWCNPISGHNTLYWYLQNLGQGPELLIRYENEEAVDDSQLPKDRFSAERLKGVDSTLKIQPAELGDSAVYLCASSMLAGAIGEQFFGPGTRLTVL.